This T cell receptor (beta chain) originates from a study of OX40 agonist ivuxolimab in advanced cancers. Note on this clone: Its antigen is not identified.

Sampled blood was obtained at baseline, cycle 4 day 1, and cycle 7 day 1. Germline CDR1 reads MNHEY; CDR2 reads SMNVEV (reference sequence). The length of the CDR3 is 16 residues. Trimming took off 1 base at V and 0 bases at J, with 11 bases between the two ends. Clones were sequenced by immunoSEQ multiplex PCR, and TCRdb holds only the in-frame ones, with some missing. There are about 52,000 clones in the sample; approximately 90% occur only once, and 11% to 15% lies in the top ten. Regarding the study as a whole: Clonal expansion from baseline to week 6 occurred in both CD4+ and CD8+ T cells. Certain nonresponders likewise exhibited a low normalized T-cell clonal expansion.

The source material was CD4+ or CD8+ T cells sorted from blood, sampled in a trial of the OX40 agonist ivuxolimab. The source of this sequence is an adult with an advanced solid tumor such as melanoma, head and neck, liver or kidney cancer. The rearrangement links TRBV27 to TRBJ2-3, with D perhaps TRBD1 or TRBD2 (6 bases each). This chain's CDR3 is CASSLFTGASTDTQYF. In DNA, the CDR3 is TGTGCCAGCAGTTTATTTACGGGGGCGAGCACAGATACGCAGTATTTT.